This TCR beta chain appears in the sequencing data of a study of identical twins. Unique molecular identifiers were present on the cDNA, which also gained a universal primer site by template switching. Via MiXCR, TCRdb re-called the 5' RACE reads, giving one row per CDR3 protein. Of some 460,000 distinct CDR3 sequences detected, around 14% appear once; the ten largest clones hold about 0.53%. Study-level points and caveats: Out-of-frame alpha sequences that twins shared showed excess low generation probability.

This clonotype was seen a few times. Its antigen is still unknown. The V gene end was trimmed by 5 bases and the J gene end by 5 bases; junction bases not matched to a gene: 7. The length of the CDR3 is 17 residues. Healthy Caucasians provided all donations. These data also formed part of another study, on yellow fever vaccine responses in identical twins.

This clonotype was obtained from a woman between 18 and 29 years old in good health. The genes are TRBV12-3 or TRBV12-4 and TRBJ2-2; 14 bases agree with TRBD2. The specimen sequenced was CD4+ T cells sorted from blood. CDR3 region: CASSLGTSGSNTGELFF. CDR3 in DNA: TGTGCCAGCAGTCTTGGGACTAGCGGGAGCAATACCGGGGAGCTGTTTTTT.